The entry below gives a single T cell receptor (beta chain) sequence along with its context. This sample was taken from a study of blood T cell repertoires in COVID-19. Study-wide context: Sample material is recorded as cDNA or gDNA derived from T cells, B-cell-depleted T cells, or PBMCs.

Clones were sequenced by immunoSEQ multiplex PCR, and TCRdb holds only the in-frame ones, with some missing. The sample has more than 200,000 clones, 85% to 90% seen once. Before being deemed recovered, Cohort 3 donors had two negative PCRs, clearance, or symptom resolution. In germline, CDR1 is SGHDT, CDR2 YYEEEE. J was trimmed by 7 bases and V by 2 bases; bases with no gene match: 3. CDR3 length equals 14 residues. The J gene is TRBJ1-1, the V gene TRBV5-6, with 12 bases aligning to TRBD1. Sequencing was carried out using PBMCs or T cells enriched from blood (not recorded which). The receptor was derived from a woman between 45 and 65 years old who had recovered from COVID-19. CDR3 nucleotide sequence: TGTGCCAGCAGCTTCGGGACAGGGGGCTATGAAGCTTTCTTT. Encoded protein: CASSFGTGGYEAFF.